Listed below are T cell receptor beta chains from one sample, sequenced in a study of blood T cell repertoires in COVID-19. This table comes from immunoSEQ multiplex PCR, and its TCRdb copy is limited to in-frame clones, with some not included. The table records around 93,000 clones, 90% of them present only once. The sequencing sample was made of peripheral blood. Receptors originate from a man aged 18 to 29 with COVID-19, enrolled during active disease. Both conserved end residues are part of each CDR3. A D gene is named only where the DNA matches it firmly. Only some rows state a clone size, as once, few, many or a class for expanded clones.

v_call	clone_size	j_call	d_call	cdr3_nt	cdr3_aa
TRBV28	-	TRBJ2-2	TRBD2	TGTGCCAGCAGTCCCACACTAGCGGGAGTGGCCGGGGAGCTGTTTTTT	CASSPTLAGVAGELFF
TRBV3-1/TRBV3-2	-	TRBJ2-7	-	TGTGCCAGCAGCCACGCAGGTCTTGGCGAGCAGTACTTC	CASSHAGLGEQYF
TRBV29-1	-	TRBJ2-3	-	TGCAGCGTTGAAGATCGGGAAAGGACTGGCCGCACAGATACGCAGTATTTT	CSVEDRERTGRTDTQYF
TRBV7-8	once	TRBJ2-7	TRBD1	TGTGCCAGCAGCTCCGGCATCCGGGACAGCCACTACGAGCAGTACTTC	CASSSGIRDSHYEQYF
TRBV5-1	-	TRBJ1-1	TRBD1	TGCGCCAGCTCCGGACAGGGGGCGGTTTGGAACACTGAAGCTTTCTTT	CASSGQGAVWNTEAFF
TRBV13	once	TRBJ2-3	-	TGTGCCAGCAGCTCCCAGTCCAGGGTGAGGCAGTATTTT	CASSSQSRVRQYF
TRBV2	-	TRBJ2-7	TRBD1	TGTGCCAGCAGTGACTACAGGGGGCTGGCTGGAGAGCAGTACTTC	CASSDYRGLAGEQYF
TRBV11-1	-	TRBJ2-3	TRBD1	TGTGCCAGCAGCTTAGGGACAGGGCACACAGATACGCAGTATTTT	CASSLGTGHTDTQYF
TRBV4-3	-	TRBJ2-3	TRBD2	TGCGCCAGCAGCCAAGTTCCGGGACTAGACGGTACGCAGTATTTT	CASSQVPGLDGTQYF
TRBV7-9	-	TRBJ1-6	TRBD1	TGTGCCGGGGGACAGGGGGATTCACCCCTCCACTTT	CAGGQGDSPLHF
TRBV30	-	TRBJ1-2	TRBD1	TGTGCCTTTTCCCGGGACAGGGGGCGCCGAGGCTACACCTTC	CAFSRDRGRRGYTF
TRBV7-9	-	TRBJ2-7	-	TGTGCCAGCAGCTCCTCTAGGGGGACGGTGGGCTACGAGCAGTACTTC	CASSSSRGTVGYEQYF
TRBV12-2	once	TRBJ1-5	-	TGTGCAAGTCGCTTAGCGCGGGAGGGGCCCTACAATCAGCCCCAGCATTTT	CASRLAREGPYNQPQHF
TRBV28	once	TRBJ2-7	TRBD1	TGTGCCAGCACTCACTCACCGAGACAGGGCGACGAGCAGTACTTC	CASTHSPRQGDEQYF
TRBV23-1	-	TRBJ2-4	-	TGCGCCAGTCTGAAAACAGGGTCCGCCAAAAACATTCAGTACTTC	CASLKTGSAKNIQYF
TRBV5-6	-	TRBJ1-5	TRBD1	TGTGCCAGCAGCTTCCAGACAGGGCTCAATCAGCCCCAGCATTTT	CASSFQTGLNQPQHF
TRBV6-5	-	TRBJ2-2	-	TGTGCCAGCAGTTCTGCCGGGGAGCTGTTTTTT	CASSSAGELFF
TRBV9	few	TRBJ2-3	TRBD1	TGTGCCAGCAGCACGACAGGGGCTTTCACAGATACGCAGTATTTT	CASSTTGAFTDTQYF
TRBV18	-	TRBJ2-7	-	TGTGCCAGCTCACCTTCCCCAAGCGTTGCCTACGAGCAGTACTTC	CASSPSPSVAYEQYF
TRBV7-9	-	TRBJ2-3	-	TGTGCCAGCAGCGGACAGACCACAGATACGCAGTATTTT	CASSGQTTDTQYF
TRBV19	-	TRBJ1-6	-	TGTGCCAGTAGTGGGCAGGGCTATAATTCACCCCTCCACTTT	CASSGQGYNSPLHF
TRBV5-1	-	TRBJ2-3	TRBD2	TGCGCCAGCAGCCAAACTAGCGGGTACACAGATACGCAGTATTTT	CASSQTSGYTDTQYF
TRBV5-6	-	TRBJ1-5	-	TGTGCCAGCAGCTTGGGATTGACAGGCAATCAGCCCCAGCATTTT	CASSLGLTGNQPQHF
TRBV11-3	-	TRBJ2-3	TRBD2	TGTGCCAGCAGCCCCGGGACTAGCGGGAGAATGGATACGCAGTATTTT	CASSPGTSGRMDTQYF
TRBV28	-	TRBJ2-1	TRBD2	TGTGCCAGCAGTTTATTTGGCGGGAGCCACAATGAGCAGTTCTTC	CASSLFGGSHNEQFF
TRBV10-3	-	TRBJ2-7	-	TGTGCCATCGACGACGGTGGACTTAGCGAGCAGTACTTC	CAIDDGGLSEQYF
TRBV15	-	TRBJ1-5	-	TGTGCCACCAGCAGAGACCAGGGTAAGAATCAGCCCCAGCATTTT	CATSRDQGKNQPQHF
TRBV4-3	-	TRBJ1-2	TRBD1	TGCGCCAGCAGCCAAGGGCTTGGACAGGGAATTAGAGAAGGCTACACCTTC	CASSQGLGQGIREGYTF
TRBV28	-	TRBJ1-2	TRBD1	TGTGCCAGCAGTCCATACAGGGGGTCCTATGGCTACACCTTC	CASSPYRGSYGYTF
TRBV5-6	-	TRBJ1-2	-	TGTGCCAGCAGCTTCGACTATGGCTACACCTTC	CASSFDYGYTF
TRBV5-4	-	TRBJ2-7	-	TGTGCCAGCAGCACGGCCAGGGGTCGTACCTCCTACGAGCAGTACTTC	CASSTARGRTSYEQYF
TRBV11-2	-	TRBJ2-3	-	TGTGCCAGCAGCTTAAACTATTTGGGTAGTACGCAGTATTTT	CASSLNYLGSTQYF
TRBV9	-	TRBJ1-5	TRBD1	TGTGCCAGCAGCGTAGGGGGGACAGGGAATCAGCCCCAGCATTTT	CASSVGGTGNQPQHF
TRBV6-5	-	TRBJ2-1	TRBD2	TGTGCCAGCAGTTACGGGACTAGCGGACACAATGAGCAGTTCTTC	CASSYGTSGHNEQFF
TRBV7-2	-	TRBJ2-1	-	TGTGCCAGCAGCTTAATCAGGGACAATGAGCAGTTCTTC	CASSLIRDNEQFF
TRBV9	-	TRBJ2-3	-	TGTGCCAGCAGCGTAGCTAGCACAGATACGCAGTATTTT	CASSVASTDTQYF
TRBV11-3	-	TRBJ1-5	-	TGTGCCAGCAGCTTCCTCAATACAGATCGTCAGCCCCAGCATTTT	CASSFLNTDRQPQHF
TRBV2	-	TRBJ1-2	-	TGTGCCTCCCACGGGACTTACTATGGCTACACCTTC	CASHGTYYGYTF
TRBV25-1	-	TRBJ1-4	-	TGTGCCAGCAGTGAACCACGGGTTATGGGGCGCCGTGAAAAACTGCTTTTT	CASSEPRVMGRREKLLF
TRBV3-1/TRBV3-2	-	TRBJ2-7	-	TGTGCCAGCAGCCACCTTTGGACAGGGAGGGACCCCTACGAGCAGTACTTC	CASSHLWTGRDPYEQYF
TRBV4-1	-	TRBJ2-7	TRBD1	TGCGCCAGCAGGGGACAGGGGGCCGAGCAGTACTTC	CASRGQGAEQYF
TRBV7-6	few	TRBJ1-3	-	TGTGCCAGCAGCTTAAGCGCCAGTCACTCTGGAAACACCATATATTTT	CASSLSASHSGNTIYF
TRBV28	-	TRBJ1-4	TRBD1	TGTGCCAGCAGTGTGACAGGGGGCCTCGAAACTAATGAAAAACTGCTTTTT	CASSVTGGLETNEKLLF
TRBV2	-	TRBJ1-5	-	TGTGCCAGCGCCCTCAGACAGGTGAAAAATCAGCCCCAGCATTTT	CASALRQVKNQPQHF
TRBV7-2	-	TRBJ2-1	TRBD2	TGTGCCAGCAGCTTATTCGGGAGGGGGGTTAACGATGAGCAGTTCTTC	CASSLFGRGVNDEQFF
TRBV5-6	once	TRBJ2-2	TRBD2	TGTGCCAGCAGCTTTGGGACTATCGGGGAGCTGTTTTTT	CASSFGTIGELFF
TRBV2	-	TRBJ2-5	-	TGTGCCAGCAGTGACAGGGTAAACTTGGAGACCCAGTACTTC	CASSDRVNLETQYF
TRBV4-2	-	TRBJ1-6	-	TGTGCCAGCAGCCAAGATTTAACAGTACCTAATTCACCCCTCCACTTT	CASSQDLTVPNSPLHF
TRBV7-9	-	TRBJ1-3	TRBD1	TGTGCCAGCCACGGGACAGGGGCTGGAAACACCATATATTTT	CASHGTGAGNTIYF
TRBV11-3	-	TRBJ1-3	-	TGTGCCGGGATAGCAGGGTCTGGAAACACCATATATTTT	CAGIAGSGNTIYF
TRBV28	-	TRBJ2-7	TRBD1	TGTGCCAGCAGGCTTAGTGGGACAGGGGGACCCTACGAGCAGTACTTC	CASRLSGTGGPYEQYF
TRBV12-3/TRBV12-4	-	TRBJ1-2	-	TGTGCCAGCAGCGCAGGGGTTAACTATGGCTACACCTTC	CASSAGVNYGYTF
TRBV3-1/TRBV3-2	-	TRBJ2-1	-	TGTGCCAGCAGCCAACCAAAATCCTACAATGAGCAGTTCTTC	CASSQPKSYNEQFF